The clone carrying this TCR beta chain was counted a single time. Its matching antigen is unknown. This CDR3 has 12 amino acids. The germline V and J ends were trimmed by 8 bases and 4 bases, with 11 bases remaining between them. The germline V gene encodes CDR1 MGHDK and CDR2 SYGVNS. This entry is derived from a study of T cell repertoires in cytomegalovirus infection. Turning to the study itself: Through public TCR beta signatures, both CMV infection and matching HLA type were indicated.

One entry per CDR3 protein, called by TCRdb with MiXCR from the reads. The data hold about 830,000 distinct CDR3 sequences, with over 25% observed a single time. General observations from the study: In two of eight donors, the top clonotype was HLA-C-restricted CMV-specific. Identification of carriers of CMV plus the relevant HLA was achieved through cumulative public TCR beta family frequency.

The sample here was cultured CD8+ T cells from PBMCs, taken from culture after CMV antigen stimulation. The receptor comes from a human donor in good health (CMV status not recorded). Some clones in this sample may be carry-over from other donors' samples. This chain connects TRBV25-1 to TRBJ1-1; D not certain. This CDR3 is CASSYVSTEAFF. In DNA, the CDR3 is TGTGCCAGCTCTTATGTCTCCACTGAAGCTTTCTTT.